This T cell receptor (beta chain) was identified during a study of metastatic and nonmetastatic thyroid tumors. This clone was recorded many times. One junction end disagrees with the germline gene, perhaps due to a read error. As handled by the study authors: Built for papillary thyroid cancer, a distant-metastasis classifier drew on CDR3 differences across clinicopathological groups. TCRdb re-clonotyped the PCR reads through MiXCR. TCRdb's processing, not the authors', yielded these V and J calls. The sample lists around 45,000 clones, roughly 15% occurring once. There were no patients who had received any treatment before thyroid surgery. Germline V gene data show CDR1 as SGHNT and CDR2 as YENEEA. CDR3 size: 15 residues.

The chain is built from TRBV11-3 and TRBJ2-1, with 7 bases lining up with TRBD1. The receptor comes from a female donor with papillary thyroid cancer or a benign thyroid nodule (not recorded which). Some clones in this sample may be carry-over from other donors' samples. The sample taken for sequencing was blood. CDR3 bases: TGTGCCAGCAGCTCGATGACAGGGTCCTCCAATGAGCAGTTCTTC. Translation: CASSSMTGSSNEQFF. Full variable domain (missing parts from reference TRBV11-3 and TRBJ2-1): EAGVVQSPRYKIIEKKQPVAFWCNPISGHNTLYWYLQNLGQGPELLIRYENEEAVDDSQLPKDRFSAERLKGVDSTLKIQPAELGDSAVYLCASSSMTGSSNEQFFGPGTRLTVL.